This T cell receptor (beta chain) is from a study of graft-versus-host responses after intestinal transplantation. Background on the study: The transplants performed in recipients were multivisceral, liver-intestinal, or isolated intestinal. Study-level points and caveats: Early post-transplant HvG declines showed an association with peak circulating GvH clone levels.

CDR3 size: 18 residues. Germline V gene lookup returns CDR1 LNHDA and CDR2 SQIVND (reference sequence). With 3 bases removed from V and 6 bases from J, the gap between germline ends came to 24 bases. As to this clone: Its target is unknown.

Method: immunoSEQ multiplex PCR; TCRdb's copy keeps in-frame clones and lacks some. The sample lists about 9,800 clones, around 90% occurring once. The chain carries TRBV19 and TRBJ1-5, with D perhaps TRBD1 (5 bases). The sequencing here drew on PBMCs, taken just over 42 days after intestinal transplant. The clonotype originates from a human patient who received an intestinal transplant, so some T cells may come from the graft donor. The CDR3 region is CASSMPPAGQGSFQPQHF. The DNA of the CDR3 is TGTGCCAGTAGTATGCCCCCGGCGGGGCAGGGTAGTTTTCAGCCCCAGCATTTT.